This T cell receptor (beta chain) was sequenced for a study of Graves' ophthalmopathy and Graves' hyperthyroidism listed by TCRdb under 2018. For context, the study as a whole: Peripheral blood was collected at initial diagnosis, before any treatment. Once sampling was done, hyperthyroidism patients were given methimazole at a starting dose of 30 mg daily, while ophthalmopathy patients were given high-dose intravenous methylprednisolone. To explore V-J signatures that distinguish ophthalmopathy from hyperthyroidism, a discovery set of 90 to 100 patients was enrolled, made up of 40 to 45 with ophthalmopathy and 57 with stable hyperthyroidism. An independent validation cohort comprised 18 hyperthyroidism patients and some 16 patients who later progressed from hyperthyroidism to ophthalmopathy. In total, approximately 130 blood samples were TCR-sequenced: fewer than 50 ophthalmopathy, approximately 75 hyperthyroidism and roughly 17 hyperthyroidism-to-ophthalmopathy patients. TCR beta repertoire signatures were used to distinguish Graves' ophthalmopathy from Graves' hyperthyroidism and to predict progression to ophthalmopathy. In five or six hyperthyroidism patients, the T-cell repertoires found in thyroid tissue were compared with those found in blood. The research as a whole found: In cross-validation, the 13-signature model distinguished ophthalmopathy from stable hyperthyroidism with about 88% sensitivity and about 84% specificity, and in the test set the corresponding values were roughly 80% and 76%. In validation, the model predicted ophthalmopathy progression with more than 70% sensitivity and roughly 72% specificity; more than ten predicted patients were CT-confirmed with GO in a median of around 6 months. No statistical method was used to predetermine the sample size, and group allocation was not hidden from the investigators. Most expanded thyroid clonotypes with a frequency above 0.001 also appeared in blood, which suggests that blood repertoires may reflect the immune response in the thyroid.

TCR beta CDR3 regions were amplified from RNA transcripts for repertoire sequencing. A first-round RT-PCR used HTBI primers with the Qiagen OneStep RT-PCR kit, followed by a second-round multiplex PCR, size selection and purification. Libraries were sequenced on an Illumina HiSeq2000 using paired-end 100 bp reads. The study's own analysis went as follows. SOAPnuke was used to process the reads, removing any read that contained adapters or uncalled bases, had a mean Phred below 15, or lacked an exact match to the constant primer or identifier. COPE v1.2.5 was used to merge the high-quality paired reads. Unique nucleotide sequences were defined as clonotypes and aligned to IMGT TRB V, D and J references using MiTCR v1.1. Only V-J combinations with frequency above 0.0001 were analysed, covering 99% to 99.2% of repertoires. For each V-J combination, a TCR clonal expansion and chaos score was defined as F50 clonal expansion divided by the chaos observed in the TCRdist matrix. Welch's t-statistics and random forest were used to reduce the features to 13 V-J combinations, which were then used as input to a naive Bayes classifier. The Morisita-Horn index was used to measure how similar the thyroid and blood repertoires were. In-frame beta chains were kept once TCRdb had trimmed the public reads at Q25 with fastp and called clones with MiXCR. Every distinct CDR3 protein forms one entry, paired with its most common genes and DNA. The V and J calls follow TCRdb's processing rather than the paper's. The sample table contains about 700,000 distinct CDR3 sequences; only one count was recorded for around 40% of them. The top ten hold about 40% of the sample.

Patients with ophthalmopathy had moderately to severely active disease, with a Clinical Activity Score of 3 or more, a NOSPECS grade of 4 or more, and a disease duration of less than 3 months. Anyone with other autoimmune diseases, uncontrolled infections, pregnancy or lactation was excluded from the study. Clinical symptoms, serum thyroxine, TRAb, thyroid ultrasound and orbital computed tomography formed the basis of the diagnosis. Ficoll-Paque density gradient centrifugation was used to isolate PBMCs from approximately 10 ml of fresh peripheral blood. Total RNA was extracted using Trizol reagent, and RNA quality was checked on an Agilent 2100 Bioanalyzer. Cut back by 4 bases and 6 bases, the V and J ends lie 15 bases apart. From cysteine to phenylalanine, the CDR3 is 13 amino acids long. Only the CDR3 region is kept as DNA, spanning 39 bases read in frame from base 1. CDR1 and CDR2 are read off the germline V gene as SQVTM and ANQGSEA.

About this clonotype itself: Its target antigen remains unknown. The input lacks base qualities; no much larger clone sits a single base away.

Input material: peripheral blood. This TCR was recovered from an adult man with Graves' ophthalmopathy. The chain is assembled from TRBV29-1 and TRBJ1-1, with the D gene not confidently named. The DNA is as follows: TGCAGCGTTGGTGTTGTGGGGATGGCTGAAGCTTTCTTT. Its coded protein is CSVGVVGMAEAFF. The reference TRBV29-1 and TRBJ1-1 proteins fill in what lies around the CDR3, so the full variable domain reads SAVISQKPSRDICQRGTSLTIQCQVDSQVTMMFWYRQQPGQSLTLIATANQGSEATYESGFVIDKFPISRPNLTFSTLTVSNMSPEDSSIYLCSVGVVGMAEAFFGQGTRLTVV.